This is a list of T cell receptor beta chains from one sample in a study of blood T cells in healthy people across ages. Using its own MiXCR run on the 5' RACE reads, TCRdb lists one record per CDR3 protein. Of over a million distinct CDR3 sequences listed, 25% were seen once; the top ten hold less than 0.75%. These data were likewise used in another study, on T cells of mothers and their children.

Sequenced material: blood. The receptors shown here come from a girl aged 2-10 years in good health. Each CDR3 is given with its conserved first and last residue. The D gene is left open where the match is weak. Clone size is not always given. Where it is, it says once, few, many or a class for expanded clones.

V gene	D gene	clone size	J gene	CDR3 DNA	CDR3 protein
TRBV3-1	TRBD1	few	TRBJ1-6	TGTGCCAGCAGCCTCCTAGGACAGGGGTATAATTCACCCCTCCACTTT	CASSLLGQGYNSPLHF
TRBV7-3	TRBD2	NA	TRBJ2-3	TGTGCCAGCAGCTCTTCAGCCCCCTTAACATTGTGGGGGACTAGCGGATCCACAGATACGCAGTATTTT	CASSSSAPLTLWGTSGSTDTQYF
TRBV28	TRBD1	NA	TRBJ2-7	TGTGCCAGCAGTTGGACAGGGTTCTACGAGCAGTACTTC	CASSWTGFYEQYF
TRBV29-1	NA	NA	TRBJ1-2	TGCAGCTCGCCAGGTGAGCCCGCCGCGGATGGCTACACCTTC	CSSPGEPAADGYTF
TRBV25-1	NA	few	TRBJ2-1	TGTGCCAGCAGTGAGTCGGGACCCTACAATGAGCAGTTCTTC	CASSESGPYNEQFF
TRBV6-1	TRBD1	NA	TRBJ2-7	TGTGCCAGCAGTGAAAGACCGGGACAGGACCCTCTTGAGCAGTACTTC	CASSERPGQDPLEQYF
TRBV12-3/TRBV12-4	NA	NA	TRBJ1-2	TGTGCCAGCAGTTTCGTCCCGGGTGAGACGAGGGGCTACACCTTC	CASSFVPGETRGYTF
TRBV9	TRBD2	few	TRBJ2-1	TGTGCCAGCAGCGTCGCGGGGGGGCCCTATGAGCAGTTCTTC	CASSVAGGPYEQFF
TRBV7-9	NA	NA	TRBJ1-2	TGTGCCAGCAGCCTAGGCCAGGGACAAAATGGCTACACCTTC	CASSLGQGQNGYTF
TRBV18	TRBD2	NA	TRBJ2-5	TGTGCCAGCTCACCAGCGACTAGCGGGTCAGGCCAAGAGACCCAGTACTTC	CASSPATSGSGQETQYF
TRBV25-1	TRBD2	few	TRBJ2-7	TGTGCCAGCAAGGGACTACAATCCTACGAGCAGTACTTC	CASKGLQSYEQYF
TRBV20-1	NA	few	TRBJ2-7	TGCAGTGCCCCATTACTGGAAAGCTACGAGCAGTACTTC	CSAPLLESYEQYF
TRBV6-6	NA	NA	TRBJ2-1	TGTGCCAGCGTGTGGAGGGGGCAGGATGAGCAGTTCTTC	CASVWRGQDEQFF
TRBV12-5	NA	few	TRBJ2-7	TGTGCTAGTGCCCGGAGGTTAGGGGGAGGGACCTACGAGCAGTACTTC	CASARRLGGGTYEQYF
TRBV9	TRBD2	few	TRBJ2-7	TGTGCCAGCAGCGTAGGTGGGACTAGCGGCTACGAGCAGTACTTC	CASSVGGTSGYEQYF
TRBV10-3	TRBD2	once	TRBJ2-1	TGTGCCATCAGTGGTGGGACTAGCGGGATCAATGAGCAGTTCTTC	CAISGGTSGINEQFF
TRBV7-3	NA	NA	TRBJ1-2	TGTGCCAGCAGCCCTTGGGGGGCGAAGGACTATGGCTACACCTTC	CASSPWGAKDYGYTF
TRBV5-8	TRBD1	few	TRBJ1-2	TGTGCCAGCAGCTTTCGACAGGGGGTCAACTATGGCTACACCTTC	CASSFRQGVNYGYTF
TRBV29-1	NA	NA	TRBJ2-1	TGCAGCGTTGAAGACACCATGGGGAGCTCCTACAATGAGCAGTTCTTC	CSVEDTMGSSYNEQFF
TRBV7-8	TRBD1	NA	TRBJ2-5	TGTGCCAGCAGCTTAGGCCACAGGGGAGATGAAGAGACCCAGTACTTC	CASSLGHRGDEETQYF